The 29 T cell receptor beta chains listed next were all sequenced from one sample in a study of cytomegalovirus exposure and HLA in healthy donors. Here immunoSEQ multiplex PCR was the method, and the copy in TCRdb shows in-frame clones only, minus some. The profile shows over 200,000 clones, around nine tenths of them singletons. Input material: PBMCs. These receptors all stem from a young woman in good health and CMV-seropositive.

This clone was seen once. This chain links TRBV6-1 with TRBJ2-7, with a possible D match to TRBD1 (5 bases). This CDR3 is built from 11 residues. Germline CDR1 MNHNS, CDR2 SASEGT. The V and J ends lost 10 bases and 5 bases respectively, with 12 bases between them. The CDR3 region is CAMLQGNEQYF. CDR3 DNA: TGTGCCATGCTGCAGGGCAACGAGCAGTACTTC.

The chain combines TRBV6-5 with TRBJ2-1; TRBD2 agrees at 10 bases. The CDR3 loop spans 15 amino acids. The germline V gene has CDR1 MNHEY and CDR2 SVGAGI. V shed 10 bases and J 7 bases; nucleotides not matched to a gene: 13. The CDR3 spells CATTVASGSLNEQFF. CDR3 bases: TGTGCCACTACCGTGGCTAGCGGGAGTCTAAATGAGCAGTTCTTC.

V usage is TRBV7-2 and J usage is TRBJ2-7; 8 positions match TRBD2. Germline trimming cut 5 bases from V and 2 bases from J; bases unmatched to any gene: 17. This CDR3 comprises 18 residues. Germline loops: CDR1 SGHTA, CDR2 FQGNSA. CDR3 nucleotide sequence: TGTGCCAGCAGCCCCCCCCCAACTAGCGGAACCAACCCCTACGAGCAGTACTTC. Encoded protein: CASSPPPTSGTNPYEQYF.

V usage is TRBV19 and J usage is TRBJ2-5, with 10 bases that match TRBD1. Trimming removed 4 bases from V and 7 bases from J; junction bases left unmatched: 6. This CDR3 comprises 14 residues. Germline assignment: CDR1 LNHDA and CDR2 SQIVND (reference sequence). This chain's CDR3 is CASSKTGGKVTQYF. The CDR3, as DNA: TGTGCCAGTAGTAAGACAGGGGGCAAGGTGACCCAGTACTTC. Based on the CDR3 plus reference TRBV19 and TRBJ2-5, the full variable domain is DGGITQSPKYLFRKEGQNVTLSCEQNLNHDAMYWYRQDPGQGLRLIYYSQIVNDFQKGDIAEGYSVSREKKESFPLTVTSAQKNPTAFYLCASSKTGGKVTQYFGPGTRLLVL.

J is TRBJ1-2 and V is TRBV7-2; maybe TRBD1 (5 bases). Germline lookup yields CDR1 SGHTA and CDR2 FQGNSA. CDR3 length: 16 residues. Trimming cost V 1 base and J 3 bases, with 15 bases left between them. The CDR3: CASSLGAGADDYGYTF. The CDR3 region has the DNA TGTGCCAGCAGCTTAGGTGCTGGGGCGGACGACTATGGCTACACCTTC.

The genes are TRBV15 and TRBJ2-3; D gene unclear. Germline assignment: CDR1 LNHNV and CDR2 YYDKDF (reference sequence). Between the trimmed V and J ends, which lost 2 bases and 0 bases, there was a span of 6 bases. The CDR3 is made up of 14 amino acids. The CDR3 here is CATSRPFSTDTQYF. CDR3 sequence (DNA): TGTGCCACCAGCAGACCTTTTAGCACAGATACGCAGTATTTT.

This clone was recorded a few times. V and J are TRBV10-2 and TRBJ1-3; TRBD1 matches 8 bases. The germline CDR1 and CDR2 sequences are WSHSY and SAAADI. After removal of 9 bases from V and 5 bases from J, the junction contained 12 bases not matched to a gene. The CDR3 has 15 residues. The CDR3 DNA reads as TGCGCCAGACGGACTGTCTGGACAGGGAGAAACACCATATATTTT. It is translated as CARRTVWTGRNTIYF.

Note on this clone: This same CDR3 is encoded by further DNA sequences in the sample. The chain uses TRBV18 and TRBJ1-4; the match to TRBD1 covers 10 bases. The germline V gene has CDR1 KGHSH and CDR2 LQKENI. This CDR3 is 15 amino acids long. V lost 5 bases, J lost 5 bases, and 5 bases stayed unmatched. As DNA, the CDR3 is TGTGCCAGCTCATCCGGACAGGGGGGAAATGAAAAACTGTTTTTT. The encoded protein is CASSSGQGGNEKLFF.

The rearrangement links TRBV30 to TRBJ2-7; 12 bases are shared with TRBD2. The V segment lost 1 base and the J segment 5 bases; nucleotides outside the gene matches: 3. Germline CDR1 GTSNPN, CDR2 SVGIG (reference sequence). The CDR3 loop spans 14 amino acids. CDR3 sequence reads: CAWSDLAGGDEQYF. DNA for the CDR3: TGTGCCTGGAGTGACCTAGCGGGAGGGGACGAGCAGTACTTC.

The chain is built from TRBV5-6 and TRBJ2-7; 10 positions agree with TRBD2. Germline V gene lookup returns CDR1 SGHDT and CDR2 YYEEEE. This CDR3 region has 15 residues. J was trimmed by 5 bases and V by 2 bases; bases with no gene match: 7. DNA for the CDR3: TGTGCCAGCAGCTTTCTGGAAACTAGCGGGGACGAGCAGTACTTC. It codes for CASSFLETSGDEQYF.

CDR3 DNA sequence: TGCGCCAGCAGCCAAGGATGGGCCGTCTACGAGCAGTACTTC. The encoded protein is CASSQGWAVYEQYF. The genes are TRBV4-1 and TRBJ2-7, with no clear D. Trimming took 1 base from V and 3 from J, leaving 10 bases between them. CDR3 length: 14 amino acids. CDR1 and CDR2 from the germline V gene are MGHRA and YSYEKL.

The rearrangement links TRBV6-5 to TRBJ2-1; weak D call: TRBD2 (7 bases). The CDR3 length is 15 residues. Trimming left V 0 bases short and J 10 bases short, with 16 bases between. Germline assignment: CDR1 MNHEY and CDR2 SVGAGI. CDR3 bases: TGTGCCAGCAGTTACTCTGAAACAGGGAGGGGCGAGCAGTTCTTC. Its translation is CASSYSETGRGEQFF.

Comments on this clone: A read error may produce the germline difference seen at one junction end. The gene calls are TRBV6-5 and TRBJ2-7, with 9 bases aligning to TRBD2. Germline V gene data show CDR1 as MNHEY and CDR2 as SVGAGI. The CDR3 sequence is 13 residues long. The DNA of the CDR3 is TGTGCCAGCAGTTACTCGGCTAGCGGGGCTCAGACTTTC. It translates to CASSYSASGAQTF.

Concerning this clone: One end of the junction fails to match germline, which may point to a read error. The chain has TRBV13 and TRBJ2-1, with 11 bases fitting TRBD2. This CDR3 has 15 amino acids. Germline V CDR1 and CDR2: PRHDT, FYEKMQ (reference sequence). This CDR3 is CASSVGLAGTNEQFF. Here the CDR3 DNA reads TGTGCCAGCAGCGTAGGACTAGCGGGTACCAATGAGCAGTTCTTC.

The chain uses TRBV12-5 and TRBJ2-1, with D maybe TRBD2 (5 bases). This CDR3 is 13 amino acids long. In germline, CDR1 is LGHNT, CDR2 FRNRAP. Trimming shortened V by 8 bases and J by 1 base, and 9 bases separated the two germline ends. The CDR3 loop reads CASRELSYNEQFF. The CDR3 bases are TGTGCTAGTCGGGAACTTTCCTACAATGAGCAGTTCTTC.

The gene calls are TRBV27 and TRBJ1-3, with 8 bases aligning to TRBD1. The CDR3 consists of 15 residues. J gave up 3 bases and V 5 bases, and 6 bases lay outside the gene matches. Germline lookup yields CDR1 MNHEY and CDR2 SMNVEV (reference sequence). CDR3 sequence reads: CASSPTGEGGNTIYF. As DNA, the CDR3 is TGTGCCAGCAGTCCGACAGGGGAAGGTGGAAACACCATATATTTT.

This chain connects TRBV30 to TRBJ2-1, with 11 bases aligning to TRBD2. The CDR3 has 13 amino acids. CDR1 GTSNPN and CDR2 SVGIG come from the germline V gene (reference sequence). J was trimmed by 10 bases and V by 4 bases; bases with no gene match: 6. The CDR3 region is CAWTSGRTREQFF. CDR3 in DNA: TGTGCCTGGACTAGCGGGAGGACCCGAGAGCAGTTCTTC.

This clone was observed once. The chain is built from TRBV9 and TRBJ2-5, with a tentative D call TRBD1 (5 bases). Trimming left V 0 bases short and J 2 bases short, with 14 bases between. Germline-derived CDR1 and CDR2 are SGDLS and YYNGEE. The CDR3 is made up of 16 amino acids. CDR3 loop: CASSVDPRVPQETQYF. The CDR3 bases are TGTGCCAGCAGCGTAGACCCCAGGGTTCCGCAAGAGACCCAGTACTTC.

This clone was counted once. The CDR3 region has the DNA TGCGCCAGCAGCCGATACCTAGCGGGAGGAGGCTACAATGAGCAGTTCTTC. Translation gives CASSRYLAGGGYNEQFF. The J gene is TRBJ2-1, the V gene TRBV5-1, with 11 bases aligning to TRBD2. V shed 4 bases and J 3 bases; nucleotides not matched to a gene: 9. The CDR3 length is 17 residues. CDR1 is SGHRS, CDR2 YFSETQ, per germline.

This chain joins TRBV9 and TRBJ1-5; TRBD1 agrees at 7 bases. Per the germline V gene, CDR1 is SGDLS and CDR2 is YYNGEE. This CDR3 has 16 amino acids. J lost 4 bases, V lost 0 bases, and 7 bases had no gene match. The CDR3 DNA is TGTGCCAGCAGCGTAGGGCCCGGGACAGCGAATCAGCCCCAGCATTTT. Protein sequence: CASSVGPGTANQPQHF.

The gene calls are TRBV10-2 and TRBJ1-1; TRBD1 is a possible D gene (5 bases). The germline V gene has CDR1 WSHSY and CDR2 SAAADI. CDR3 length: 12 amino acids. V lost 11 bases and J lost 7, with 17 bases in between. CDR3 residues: CAAEGSEGEAFF. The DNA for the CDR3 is TGCGCCGCAGAGGGGTCGGAGGGTGAAGCTTTCTTT.

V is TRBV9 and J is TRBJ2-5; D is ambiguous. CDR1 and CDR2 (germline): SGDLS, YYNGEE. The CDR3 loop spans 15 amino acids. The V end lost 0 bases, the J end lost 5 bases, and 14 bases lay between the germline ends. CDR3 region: CASSVGSSFRETQYF. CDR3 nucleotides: TGTGCCAGCAGCGTAGGGTCGTCATTTCGGGAGACCCAGTACTTC.

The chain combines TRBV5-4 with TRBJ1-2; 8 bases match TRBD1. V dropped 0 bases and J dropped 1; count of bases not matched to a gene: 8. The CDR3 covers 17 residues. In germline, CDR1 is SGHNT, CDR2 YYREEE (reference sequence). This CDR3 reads CASSLVFNRGGNYGYTF. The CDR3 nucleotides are TGTGCCAGCAGCTTGGTGTTTAACAGGGGGGGTAACTATGGCTACACCTTC.

Here the CDR3 DNA reads TGTGCCTGGAGTCTACAGGGGAATCAGCCCCAGCATTTT. This translates into CAWSLQGNQPQHF. The rearrangement links TRBV30 to TRBJ1-5; 7 positions match TRBD1. V was pared by 2 bases and J by 4 bases, with 2 bases of the junction left unmatched. CDR1 and CDR2 from the germline V gene are GTSNPN and SVGIG (reference sequence). The CDR3 loop spans 13 amino acids.

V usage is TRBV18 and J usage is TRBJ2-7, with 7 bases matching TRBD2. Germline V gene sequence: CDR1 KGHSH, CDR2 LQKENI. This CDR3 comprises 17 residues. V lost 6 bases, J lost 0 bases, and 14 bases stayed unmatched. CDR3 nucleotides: TGTGCCAGCTCGCCCTTATGGTCGTCTAGCGGCTCCTACGAGCAGTACTTC. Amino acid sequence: CASSPLWSSSGSYEQYF. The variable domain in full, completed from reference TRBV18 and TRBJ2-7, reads NAGVMQNPRHLVRRRGQEARLRCSPMKGHSHVYWYRQLPEEGLKFMVYLQKENIIDESGMPKERFSAEFPKEGPSILRIQQVVRGDSAAYFCASSPLWSSSGSYEQYFGPGTRLTVT.

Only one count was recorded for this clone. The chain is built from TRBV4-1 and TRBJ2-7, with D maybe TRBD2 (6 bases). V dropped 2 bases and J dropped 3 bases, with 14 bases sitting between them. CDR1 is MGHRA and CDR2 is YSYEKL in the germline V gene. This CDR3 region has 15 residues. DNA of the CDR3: TGCGCCAGCAGCCAATCGTCACCGGGACTCTACGAGCAGTACTTC. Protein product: CASSQSSPGLYEQYF.

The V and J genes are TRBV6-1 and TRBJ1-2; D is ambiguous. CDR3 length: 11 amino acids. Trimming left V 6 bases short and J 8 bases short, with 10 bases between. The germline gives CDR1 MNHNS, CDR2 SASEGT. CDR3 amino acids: CASRRESGYTF. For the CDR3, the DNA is TGTGCCAGCAGGAGGGAGAGCGGCTACACCTTC.

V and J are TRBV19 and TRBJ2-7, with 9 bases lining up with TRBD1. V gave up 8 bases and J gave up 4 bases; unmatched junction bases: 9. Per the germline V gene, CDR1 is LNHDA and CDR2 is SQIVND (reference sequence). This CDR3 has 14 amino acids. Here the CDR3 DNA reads TGTGCCAGTGGTCCGGGACAGGGTATGTACGAGCAGTACTTC. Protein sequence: CASGPGQGMYEQYF.

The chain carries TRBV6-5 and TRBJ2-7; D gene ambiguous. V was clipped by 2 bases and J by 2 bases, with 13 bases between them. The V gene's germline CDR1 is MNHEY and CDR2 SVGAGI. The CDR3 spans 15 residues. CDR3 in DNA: TGTGCCAGCAGTTACCGGAACAGCCTAACCTACGAGCAGTACTTC. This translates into CASSYRNSLTYEQYF.